This T cell receptor (beta chain) was identified in a study of beta chain features in type 1 diabetes. Whole-study results and caveats: The study found moderately but significantly shorter TCRB CDR3s in all four CD4+ subsets of Type 1 diabetes patients. HLA influence on TCRB rearrangement stayed unresolved here. Cells expressing TCR highly could be over-represented by cDNA sequencing.

Comment on this clone: Its specificity is unknown.

The CDR3 extends over 18 amino acids. The V and J ends lost 5 bases and 6 bases, in that order; junction bases with no gene match: 17. Germline assignment: CDR1 LNHNV and CDR2 YYDKDF (reference sequence). Reverse transcription of all isolated RNA meant that expressed TCRB transcripts were sequenced. The data were produced by immunoSEQ multiplex PCR, yet TCRdb's version contains in-frame clones alone and is incomplete. The repertoire holds about 740,000 clones, with around 15% as singletons. About 116 mL of blood, on average, came from one heparinised draw per donor. Populations isolated by sorting all had purity greater than 95%.

Specimen: naive CD4+ T cells from blood. The rearrangement links TRBV15 to TRBJ2-3, with 10 bases that match TRBD2. The receptor was derived from a man between 18 and 35 years old with type 1 diabetes. Here the CDR3 reads CATSAPRVGAGGLDTQYF. The CDR3 DNA sequence: TGTGCCACCAGCGCCCCGAGGGTGGGAGCGGGGGGGCTGGATACGCAGTATTTT.